The clone carrying this TCR beta chain was seen a few times. Its specificity is not known. Making TCR cDNA involved 5'RACE template switching, which added UMIs and a universal primer site. TCRdb redid the calling of the 5' RACE reads with MiXCR, one entry per CDR3 protein. The table lists a few hundred thousand distinct CDR3 sequences, roughly 4.3% of them singletons. The data are from a study of T cells after yellow fever vaccination. Study as a whole: Fractions of limited cellularity were prepared by means of SMART-Seq v4 Ultra Low Input. Overall study findings and caveats: Clonotypes shared by both compartments, CD4 and CD8, made up a small share. Abundant clonotypes (contaminants from the bulk population) could be present in FACS-sorted repertoires.

CDR3 size: 11 residues. With 3 bases removed from V and 9 bases from J, the gap between germline ends came to 7 bases. Per the germline V gene, CDR1 is SEHNR and CDR2 is FQNEAQ (reference sequence). This TCR came from a man between 18 and 35 years old who received the YFV17D yellow fever vaccine. The source was PBMCs, collected 5 days after the yellow fever booster vaccination. The rearrangement links TRBV7-9 to TRBJ2-3; D unclear. The CDR3 coding sequence is TGTGCCAGCAGCTTCGATCCCACGCAGTATTTT. The encoded protein is CASSFDPTQYF. Combining the CDR3 with reference TRBV7-9 and TRBJ2-3 gives the whole variable domain DTGVSQNPRHKITKRGQNVTFRCDPISEHNRLYWYRQTLGQGPEFLTYFQNEAQLEKSRLLSDRFSAERPKGSFSTLEIQRTEQGDSAMYLCASSFDPTQYFGPGTRLTVL.